One sample yielded the 30 T cell receptor beta chains listed below, sequenced in a study of glioma-infiltrating T cells. The iRepertoire nested amplicon-rescue multiplex PCR amplified TCR alpha and beta CDR3s from RNA. TCRdb reprocessed the multiplex PCR reads with MiXCR, giving one entry per CDR3 protein. Among 300,000 to 450,000 distinct CDR3 sequences, around 38% were seen once, and the ten largest hold more than 10%. Sequencing was performed on glioma tissue, nonneoplastic brain tissue, or PBMCs (not recorded which). Receptors were obtained from a human donor with low-grade glioma or glioblastoma, undergoing nonglioma brain surgery, or in good health (not recorded which).

This clonotype was found a few times. This rearrangement joins TRBV28 to TRBJ2-7; 10 bases line up with TRBD1. Germline V gene data show CDR1 as MDHEN and CDR2 as SYDVKM. The CDR3 contains 15 residues. Germline trimming cut 6 bases from V and 2 bases from J; bases unmatched to any gene: 7. The CDR3 DNA reads TGTGCCAGCAGCCCCGGACAGGGGGAAACCTACGAGCAGTACTTC. Translated, it gives CASSPGQGETYEQYF.

The J gene is TRBJ2-3, the V gene TRBV28; D is perhaps TRBD2 (5 bases). CDR1 is MDHEN, CDR2 SYDVKM, per germline. Trimming removed 6 bases from V and 3 bases from J, with 16 bases in between. The CDR3 is 15 residues long. Here the CDR3 reads CASRGQLGRTDTQYF. In DNA form, the CDR3 reads TGTGCCAGCAGAGGGCAGCTGGGGAGAACAGATACGCAGTATTTT.

This clonotype was picked up many times. The chain combines TRBV6-1 with TRBJ2-7; tentatively, D is TRBD1 or TRBD2 (5 bases each). CDR3 length: 18 amino acids. Germline V CDR1 and CDR2: MNHNS, SASEGT. V lost 0 bases, J lost 3 bases, and 21 bases lay in between. The CDR3 sequence is CASSEAWSRGFGIYEQYF. CDR3 nucleotides: TGTGCCAGCAGTGAAGCTTGGTCGAGGGGCTTTGGGATCTACGAGCAGTACTTC.

The V gene is TRBV29-1, the J gene TRBJ2-5; 7 nucleotides match TRBD2. CDR1 and CDR2 (germline): SQVTM, ANQGSEA. With V trimmed by 4 bases and J by 7 bases, 3 bases remained unmatched. This CDR3 comprises 11 residues. For the CDR3, the DNA is TGCAGCGTTGCGTGGGGGGGGACCCAGTACTTC. Translation: CSVAWGGTQYF.

The chain carries TRBV20-1 and TRBJ2-1; 11 nucleotides align to TRBD2. V was pared by 6 bases and J by 5 bases, with 3 bases of the junction left unmatched. CDR3 length equals 13 residues. CDR1 and CDR2 (germline): DFQATT, SNEGSKA (reference sequence). The CDR3 sequence is CSATSGSHNEQFF. The DNA for the CDR3 is TGCAGTGCCACTAGCGGGAGTCACAATGAGCAGTTCTTC.

Remarks on this clonotype: The junction does not match germline at one end; this may be a read error. The chain joins TRBV28 to TRBJ2-2; D ambiguous. This CDR3 comprises 14 residues. Germline V lookup: CDR1 MDHEN, CDR2 SYDVKM. The CDR3 spells CAISLLRVNGELFF. CDR3 coding DNA: TGTGCCATCAGTTTATTAAGGGTTAACGGGGAGCTGTTTTTT.

V usage is TRBV4-2 and J usage is TRBJ2-3; the D call may be TRBD1 or TRBD2 (6 bases each). The CDR3 spans 15 residues. Trimming cost V 2 bases and J 2 bases, with 11 bases left between them. CDR1 is LGHNA and CDR2 is YNFKEQ in the germline V gene. CDR3: CASSQRGDFTDTQYF. CDR3 nucleotide sequence: TGTGCCAGCAGCCAAAGGGGGGACTTCACAGATACGCAGTATTTT.

As to this clonotype: Possible read error: a much larger clone is one base away. The chain joins TRBV27 to TRBJ1-2, with D tentatively TRBD1 (6 bases). The germline V gene has CDR1 MNHEY and CDR2 SMNVEV (reference sequence). V lost 5 bases and J 6 bases, leaving 16 bases between the germline ends. The CDR3 is 14 amino acids. CDR3 region: CASSRVGGAHGYTF. The CDR3 nucleotides read TGTGCCAGCAGTAGGGTCGGGGGCGCCCATGGCTACACCTTC.

The chain uses TRBV6-2 or TRBV6-3 and TRBJ2-3; a weak D match, TRBD1 (7 bases). The CDR3 runs to 15 residues. V was cut by 6 bases and J by 0 bases, with 13 bases left in between. Germline CDR1 and CDR2: MNHEY and SVGEGT. The CDR3: CASRPTGTSTDTQYF. CDR3 bases: TGTGCCAGCAGACCGACAGGGACTAGCACAGATACGCAGTATTTT.

As to this clonotype: The conserved phenylalanine or tryptophan is not found at the CDR3 terminus, so this likely reflects a read error. The J gene is TRBJ2-5, the V gene TRBV7-2, with 16 positions matching TRBD2. There are 16 residues in the CDR3. CDR1 and CDR2 (germline): SGHTA, FQGNSA. V lost 5 bases and J lost 5; bases outside the gene matches: 5. DNA of the CDR3: TGTGCCAGCAGCAAAGGGGGACTAGCGGGAGGGGAGACCCAGTACTAC. Protein: CASSKGGLAGGETQYY.

The chain joins TRBV2 to TRBJ2-5; no reliable D call. V lost 6 bases, J lost 2 bases, and 10 bases lay in between. The germline V gene has CDR1 SNHLY and CDR2 FYNNEI. CDR3 length: 13 amino acids. DNA for the CDR3: TGTGCCAGCAGGCGGACGGAACAAGAGACCCAGTACTTC. Residues: CASRRTEQETQYF.

The chain links TRBV4-3 to TRBJ2-1, with 7 bases fitting TRBD1. The CDR3 length is 15 residues. Germline CDR1 reads LGHNA; CDR2 reads YSLEER. V trimming: 0 bases; J trimming: 12 bases; junction bases outside the gene matches: 11. The chain's CDR3 is CASSQDGTAYLGQFF. The CDR3 DNA follows: TGCGCCAGCAGCCAAGACGGGACAGCTTACCTGGGGCAGTTCTTC.

This chain links TRBV10-3 with TRBJ2-7, with D maybe TRBD1 (6 bases). Germline V gives CDR1 ENHRY, CDR2 SYGVKD. The CDR3 loop spans 13 amino acids. Trimming pared 11 bases from V and 3 bases from J, leaving 17 bases between. The CDR3: CAVKGGVSYEQYF. CDR3 DNA sequence: TGTGCCGTCAAAGGGGGAGTTAGCTACGAGCAGTACTTC.

This clonotype occurred a few times. This chain links TRBV4-3 with TRBJ2-1; D is undetermined. V lost 4 bases, J lost 8 bases, and 12 bases lay in between. This CDR3 is built from 13 residues. CDR1 is LGHNA and CDR2 is YSLEER in the germline V gene. CDR3 sequence reads: CASSLRTGYEQFF. CDR3 DNA sequence: TGCGCCAGCAGCCTTCGAACGGGCTATGAGCAGTTCTTC.

The V call is TRBV20-1, the J call TRBJ1-1; D gene ambiguous. V lost 3 bases and J lost 6, with 17 bases in between. This CDR3 region has 14 residues. Per germline, CDR1 DFQATT and CDR2 SNEGSKA (reference sequence). CDR3 amino acids: CSARGYRRRPEAFF. CDR3 bases: TGCAGTGCTAGGGGGTACCGAAGGAGACCTGAAGCTTTCTTT.

With respect to this clonotype: This sequence may be a read error, since a much larger clone differs from it by one base. The chain is built from TRBV28 and TRBJ2-5; D is tentatively TRBD1 or TRBD2 (5 bases each). Germline CDR1 is MDHEN and CDR2 is SYDVKM. V lost 7 bases and J 5 bases, leaving 20 bases between the germline ends. This CDR3 is 15 amino acids long. The CDR3 bases are TGTGCCAGCATGAAAGGGGCGGACTGGGACGAGACCCAGTACTTC. Translated, it gives CASMKGADWDETQYF.

In this sample, this clonotype turned up many times. The CDR3 region is CASSPLWTDRPYEQYF. In nucleotides, the CDR3 is TGTGCCAGCAGTCCCCTTTGGACGGACCGTCCCTACGAGCAGTACTTC. V gene TRBV28 combines with J gene TRBJ2-7; unclear D gene. The germline V gene has CDR1 MDHEN and CDR2 SYDVKM. The CDR3 runs 16 residues. The V end lost 5 bases, the J end lost 2 bases, and 19 bases lay between the germline ends.

Remarks on this clonotype: A much larger clone sits a single nucleotide away, making a read error possible. The CDR3 ends on some other residue instead of the conserved phenylalanine or tryptophan, so this is likely a read error. The chain is built from TRBV15 and TRBJ2-1; 11 bases align to TRBD2. V shed 8 bases, J shed 7 bases, and the junction held 10 bases outside the gene matches. From germline, CDR1 is LNHNV and CDR2 YYDKDF (reference sequence). The CDR3 totals 15 residues. Here the CDR3 DNA reads TGTGCCACCGCCGGTAGCGGGAGGGCCGTGAATGAGCAGTTCTTA. Translation: CATAGSGRAVNEQFL.

The genes are TRBV4-1 and TRBJ1-3; unclear D gene. V was trimmed by 0 bases and J by 1 base, leaving 10 bases between them. CDR1 is MGHRA and CDR2 is YSYEKL in the germline V gene. There are 16 residues in the CDR3. CDR3 nucleotide sequence: TGCGCCAGCAGCCAAGATCCCAGGATATCTGGAAACACCATATATTTT. Its translation: CASSQDPRISGNTIYF.

Remarks on this clonotype: This may be a read error: a much more frequent sequence differs by one nucleotide. The chain recombines TRBV28 with TRBJ2-7; no clear D. This CDR3 comprises 11 residues. V was clipped by 5 bases and J by 5 bases, with 7 bases between them. Germline V gene data show CDR1 as MDHEN and CDR2 as SYDVKM. Here the CDR3 DNA reads TGTGCCAGCAGTACCCTGAACGAGCAGTACTTC. It encodes CASSTLNEQYF. Looking up the rest from reference TRBV28 and TRBJ2-7 gives the full variable domain: DVKVTQSSRYLVKRTGEKVFLECVQDMDHENMFWYRQDPGLGLRLIYFSYDVKMKEKGDIPEGYSVSREKKERFSLILESASTNQTSMYLCASSTLNEQYFGPGTRLTVT.

The V gene is TRBV4-1, the J gene TRBJ2-1; TRBD2 matches at 16 bases. V lost 4 bases, J lost 2 bases, and 8 bases stayed unmatched. Germline CDR1 is MGHRA and CDR2 is YSYEKL. This CDR3 spans 19 amino acids. CDR3 sequence reads: CASSPQGLAGGRAYNEQFF. The CDR3 DNA sequence: TGCGCCAGCAGCCCACAGGGACTAGCGGGAGGGAGGGCCTACAATGAGCAGTTCTTC.

This clonotype was seen only once. The chain joins TRBV7-2 to TRBJ2-7; either TRBD1 or TRBD2 may fit D (5 bases each). CDR1 is SGHTA and CDR2 is FQGNSA in the germline V gene. Trimming pared 4 bases from V and 7 bases from J, leaving 20 bases between. The length of the CDR3 is 15 residues. CDR3 protein: CASSSSRGADREQYF. In DNA, the CDR3 is TGTGCCAGCAGCTCCAGTAGAGGGGCGGACCGGGAGCAGTACTTC.

This clonotype was counted a few times. This rearrangement joins TRBV6-2 or TRBV6-3 to TRBJ2-3; unclear D gene. The length of the CDR3 is 18 residues. V dropped 2 bases and J dropped 5 bases, with 23 bases sitting between them. From germline, CDR1 is MNHEY and CDR2 SVGEGT. The CDR3 loop is CASSYRGPGQGSGDTQYF. The CDR3 bases are TGTGCCAGCAGTTACAGAGGTCCCGGGCAAGGGTCGGGAGATACGCAGTATTTT.

This clonotype was seen a few times. V gene TRBV7-9 combines with J gene TRBJ1-2; D is uncertain. Germline lookup yields CDR1 SEHNR and CDR2 FQNEAQ (reference sequence). CDR3 length: 17 residues. Trimming stripped 2 bases from V and 2 bases from J, with 18 bases between. CDR3 loop: CASSLPKRRLLNYGYTF. For the CDR3, the DNA is TGTGCCAGCAGCTTACCCAAACGTCGGCTACTGAACTATGGCTACACCTTC.

At least ten counts were recorded for this clonotype. V is TRBV28 and J is TRBJ1-5; D is unclear. The V end was cut by 2 bases, the J end by 0 bases, with 5 bases between. This CDR3 has 14 amino acids. Germline loops: CDR1 MDHEN, CDR2 SYDVKM. CDR3 residues: CASSLDRSNQPQHF. CDR3 bases: TGTGCCAGCAGTTTAGACCGTAGCAATCAGCCCCAGCATTTT.

Details on this clonotype: A single base separates this from a much larger clone, so it may be a read error. The V gene is TRBV20-1, the J gene TRBJ2-7; tentative D call: TRBD1 (5 bases). The CDR3 loop spans 12 amino acids. Germline lookup yields CDR1 DFQATT and CDR2 SNEGSKA (reference sequence). V lost 2 bases to trimming and J lost 5 bases, with 10 bases between them. CDR3 sequence: CSARPGYHEQYF. The CDR3 bases are TGCAGTGCTAGACCAGGGTACCACGAGCAGTACTTC.

This clonotype was found many times. The chain employs TRBV7-9 and TRBJ2-7; no definite D call. CDR1 and CDR2 from the germline V gene are SEHNR and FQNEAQ (reference sequence). V lost 4 bases, J lost 2 bases, and 9 bases lay in between. The CDR3 consists of 13 residues. The CDR3 loop reads CASSSALPYEQYF. CDR3 in DNA: TGTGCCAGCAGCTCGGCCCTTCCCTACGAGCAGTACTTC.

The sample holds a few counts of this clonotype. The rearrangement links TRBV4-3 to TRBJ2-1, with 7 bases aligning to TRBD1. Germline assignment: CDR1 LGHNA and CDR2 YSLEER. The CDR3 is 14 amino acids. With 1 base clipped from V and 7 bases from J, the junction kept 4 bases outside the gene matches. The CDR3 DNA sequence: TGCGCCAGCAGCCAAGGGGACAGCAGGAATGAGCAGTTCTTC. Translated: CASSQGDSRNEQFF.

This clonotype has only a few counts. This chain joins TRBV28 and TRBJ1-2; maybe TRBD1 (6 bases). V was pared by 6 bases and J by 2 bases, with 16 bases between. CDR3 length equals 15 residues. Germline CDR1 reads MDHEN; CDR2 reads SYDVKM. This CDR3 is CASSLPGRGNYGYTF. CDR3 coding DNA: TGTGCCAGCAGCCTCCCTGGGAGGGGGAACTATGGCTACACCTTC.

Of note for this clonotype: Germline and junction disagree at one end, which may indicate a read error. CDR3 protein: CAISVLGLDEKYF. CDR3 nucleotide sequence: TGTGCCATCAGTGTACTGGGATTAGACGAGAAGTACTTC. The V call is TRBV10-3, the J call TRBJ2-7; D is unresolved. Germline V CDR1 and CDR2: ENHRY, SYGVKD. The CDR3 sequence is 13 residues long.